Below, 9 T cell receptor beta chains from the same sample are listed, as sequenced in a study of blood T cell repertoires in COVID-19. Profiled with immunoSEQ multiplex PCR; TCRdb holds only in-frame clones, not every one. The table includes fewer than 400,000 clones, around 84% detected once. The sample comprised PBMCs or T cells enriched from blood (not recorded which). The receptors stem from a woman aged 25 to 39 who had been exposed to COVID-19.

The chain links TRBV10-1 to TRBJ1-5; TRBD1 agrees at 11 bases. With 7 bases clipped from V and 5 bases from J, the junction kept 1 base outside the gene matches. The V gene's germline CDR1 is WNHNN and CDR2 SYGVQD (reference sequence). The CDR3 is 13 amino acids. The CDR3 loop reads CASMGQGDQPQHF. The CDR3 DNA follows: TGCGCCAGCATGGGACAGGGGGATCAGCCCCAGCATTTT.

V is TRBV10-1 and J is TRBJ2-3, with TRBD2 matching over 7 bases. V shed 2 bases and J 2 bases; nucleotides not matched to a gene: 13. The V gene's germline CDR1 is WNHNN and CDR2 SYGVQD (reference sequence). This CDR3 comprises 18 residues. The CDR3 DNA sequence: TGCGCCAGCAGTGAGACATTGGGCGGGGGTCATTTCACAGATACGCAGTATTTT. Protein: CASSETLGGGHFTDTQYF.

This clone appeared many times. The rearrangement joins TRBV4-1 to TRBJ1-3; 10 bases map to TRBD1. With 6 bases clipped from V and 4 bases from J, the junction kept 9 bases outside the gene matches. The CDR3 totals 16 residues. CDR1 MGHRA and CDR2 YSYEKL come from the germline V gene. CDR3 region: CASSLEGQGKGNTIYF. CDR3 coding DNA: TGCGCCAGCAGTCTCGAGGGACAGGGGAAAGGAAACACCATATATTTT.

The V call is TRBV10-3, the J call TRBJ2-2; D gene uncertain. Germline V CDR1 and CDR2: ENHRY, SYGVKD. V shed 6 bases and J shed 3 bases, with 14 bases lying between them. The CDR3 covers 15 residues. The DNA for the CDR3 is TGTGCCATCAGGAACCTGGCCTCCGACACCGGGGAGCTGTTTTTT. It is translated as CAIRNLASDTGELFF.

The J gene is TRBJ2-1, the V gene TRBV5-6, with D tentatively TRBD2 (5 bases). V was shortened by 1 base and J by 8 bases, with 7 bases between the two germline ends. Germline V lookup: CDR1 SGHDT, CDR2 YYEEEE. This CDR3 has 12 amino acids. The CDR3 region has the DNA TGTGCCAGCAGCTTGAGGACTGATGAGCAGTTCTTC. This sequence encodes CASSLRTDEQFF.

This chain links TRBV5-4 with TRBJ2-1, with TRBD1 identical over 7 bases. The CDR3 runs to 16 residues. V lost 3 bases to trimming and J lost 2 bases; unmatched junction nucleotides: 8. Germline assignment: CDR1 SGHNT and CDR2 YYREEE (reference sequence). The CDR3 loop reads CASSSDDRATYNEQFF. Written as DNA, the CDR3 is TGTGCCAGCAGCTCGGACGACAGGGCAACCTACAATGAGCAGTTCTTC.

The chain recombines TRBV9 with TRBJ1-3; D is uncertain. The V end was cut by 3 bases, the J end by 3 bases, with 16 bases between. CDR1 is SGDLS and CDR2 is YYNGEE in the germline V gene. The CDR3 extends over 16 amino acids. DNA for the CDR3: TGTGCCAGCAGCGCAGAACTAATCTTCGGTGGAAACACCATATATTTT. This encodes CASSAELIFGGNTIYF.

This clone has just one count. The V and J genes are TRBV19 and TRBJ1-4; no definite D call. CDR3 length equals 15 residues. Germline CDR1 is LNHDA and CDR2 is SQIVND (reference sequence). The V end was cut by 6 bases, the J end by 0 bases, with 11 bases between. Written as DNA, the CDR3 is TGTGCCAGTAGGTCCGCCGGTGCAACTAATGAAAAACTGTTTTTT. Protein: CASRSAGATNEKLFF.

About this clone: Other DNA variants within this sample encode the same CDR3. This chain joins TRBV28 and TRBJ1-2; 8 bases are shared with TRBD1. CDR1 is MDHEN and CDR2 is SYDVKM in the germline V gene. J gave up 4 bases and V 5 bases, and 6 bases lay outside the gene matches. This CDR3 region has 14 residues. The CDR3 loop is CASSLGTGFYGYTF. The CDR3 DNA reads as TGTGCCAGCAGTCTGGGGACAGGTTTCTATGGCTACACCTTC.